This TCR beta chain comes out of a study of blood T cell repertoires in COVID-19. Whole-study context: The United States, Italy and Spain provided the acute and convalescent COVID-19 samples. Sources were T cells, B-cell-depleted T cells, or PBMCs; the material itself was cDNA or gDNA.

In the original workflow: How many nucleated cells were present was estimated from reference gene primer amplification. Sequenced by immunoSEQ multiplex PCR; TCRdb stores in-frame clones only, minus some. V and J calls and clone size are as listed in that table; D and trimming were resolved from the DNA. The sample consists of more than 300,000 clones, over 70% of them appearing once. The TCR comes from a woman in her 50s with acute or convalescent COVID-19. Sequenced: peripheral blood.

The CDR3 protein is CASSSATAGTEAFF. In DNA, the CDR3 is TGCGCCAGCAGCTCAGCGACAGCGGGCACTGAAGCTTTCTTT. This sequence joins TRBV5-1 and TRBJ1-1; a possible D gene is TRBD1 (5 bases). Trimming stripped 3 bases from V and 4 bases from J, with 13 bases between. The CDR3 extends over 14 amino acids. Germline loops: CDR1 SGHRS, CDR2 YFSETQ.